What follows are 3 T cell receptor beta chains derived from one specimen sequenced in a study of T-cell memory formation after mild COVID-19. TCRdb re-derived calls from the 5' RACE reads in MiXCR, one entry per CDR3 protein. The profile shows about 250,000 distinct CDR3 sequences, roughly 14% of them singletons. The sequencing input was PBMCs or a T cell subset sorted from them (not recorded which). All receptors derive from an adult woman who had mild COVID-19 (a few samples of this study predate the infection). Cell type and time point are not known.

This clonotype has just a few counts. V is TRBV7-2 and J is TRBJ2-3; D might be TRBD2 (6 bases). The CDR3 length is 12 residues. V lost 4 bases and J 6 bases, leaving 8 bases between the germline ends. Germline V CDR1 and CDR2: SGHTA, FQGNSA. The DNA for the CDR3 is TGTGCCAGCAGCTATCTAGCGGATACGCAGTATTTT. Its translation is CASSYLADTQYF.

This clonotype was counted between two and nine times. The J gene is TRBJ1-6, the V gene TRBV20-1; D is undetermined. CDR3 length equals 15 residues. V lost 3 bases to trimming and J lost 0 bases, with 9 bases between them. The germline V gene has CDR1 DFQATT and CDR2 SNEGSKA (reference sequence). The CDR3 DNA follows: TGCAGTGCTAGGAGTGGAGGCTCCTATAATTCACCCCTCCACTTT. Translation gives CSARSGGSYNSPLHF.

The rearrangement links TRBV5-1 to TRBJ2-3, with TRBD1 identical over 8 bases. J was trimmed by 3 bases and V by 4 bases; bases with no gene match: 10. The CDR3 runs to 16 residues. The germline V gene encodes CDR1 SGHRS and CDR2 YFSETQ. Here the CDR3 DNA reads TGCGCCAGCAGCCCCATAGGGACAGGAGGAACAGATACGCAGTATTTT. It translates to CASSPIGTGGTDTQYF.